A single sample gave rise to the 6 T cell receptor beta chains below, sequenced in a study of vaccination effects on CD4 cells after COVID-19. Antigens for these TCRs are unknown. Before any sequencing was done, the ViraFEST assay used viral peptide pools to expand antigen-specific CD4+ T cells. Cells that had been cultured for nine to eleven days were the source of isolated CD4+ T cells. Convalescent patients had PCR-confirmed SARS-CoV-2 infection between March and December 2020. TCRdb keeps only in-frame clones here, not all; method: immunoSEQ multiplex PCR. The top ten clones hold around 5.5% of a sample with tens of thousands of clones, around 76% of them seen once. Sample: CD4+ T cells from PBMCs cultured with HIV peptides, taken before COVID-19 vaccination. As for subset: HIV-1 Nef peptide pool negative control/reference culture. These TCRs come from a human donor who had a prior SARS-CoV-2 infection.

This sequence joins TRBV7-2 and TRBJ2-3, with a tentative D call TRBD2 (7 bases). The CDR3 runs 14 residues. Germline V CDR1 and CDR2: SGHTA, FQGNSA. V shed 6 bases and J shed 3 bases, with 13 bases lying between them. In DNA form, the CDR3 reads TGTGCCAGCAGAATGGGGGGGGCTACAGATACGCAGTATTTT. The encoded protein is CASRMGGATDTQYF.

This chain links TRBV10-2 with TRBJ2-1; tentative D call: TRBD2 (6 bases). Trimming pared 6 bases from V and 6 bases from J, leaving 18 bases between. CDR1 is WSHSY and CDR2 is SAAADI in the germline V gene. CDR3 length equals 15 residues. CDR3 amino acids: CASRGRDLAVNEQFF. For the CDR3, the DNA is TGCGCCAGCAGGGGCAGGGACTTGGCGGTCAATGAGCAGTTCTTC.

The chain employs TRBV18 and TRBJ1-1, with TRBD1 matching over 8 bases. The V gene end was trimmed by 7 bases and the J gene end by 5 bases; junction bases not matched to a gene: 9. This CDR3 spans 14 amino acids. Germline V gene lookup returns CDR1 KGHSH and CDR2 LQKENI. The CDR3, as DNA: TGTGCCAGCTGGGCGCAGGGGGCAGTGACTGAAGCTTTCTTT. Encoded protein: CASWAQGAVTEAFF.

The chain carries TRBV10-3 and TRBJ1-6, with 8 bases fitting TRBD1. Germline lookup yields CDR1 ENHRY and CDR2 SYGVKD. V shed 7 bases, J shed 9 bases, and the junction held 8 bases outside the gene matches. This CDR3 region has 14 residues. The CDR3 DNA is TGTGCCATCAAACCGGGACAGGACGGTTCACCCCTCCACTTT. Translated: CAIKPGQDGSPLHF.

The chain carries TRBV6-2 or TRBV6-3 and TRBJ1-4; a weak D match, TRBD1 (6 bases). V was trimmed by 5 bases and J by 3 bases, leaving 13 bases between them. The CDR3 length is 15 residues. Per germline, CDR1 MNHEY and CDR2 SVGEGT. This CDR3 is CASSTYREANEKLFF. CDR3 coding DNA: TGTGCCAGCAGTACCTACAGGGAAGCTAATGAAAAACTGTTTTTT.

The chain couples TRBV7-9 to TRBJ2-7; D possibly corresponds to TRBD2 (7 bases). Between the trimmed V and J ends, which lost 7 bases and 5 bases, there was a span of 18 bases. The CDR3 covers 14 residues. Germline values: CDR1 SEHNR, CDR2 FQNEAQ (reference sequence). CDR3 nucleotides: TGTGCCAGCACCCAACATGTGGGGGGGCACGAGCAGTACTTC. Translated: CASTQHVGGHEQYF.